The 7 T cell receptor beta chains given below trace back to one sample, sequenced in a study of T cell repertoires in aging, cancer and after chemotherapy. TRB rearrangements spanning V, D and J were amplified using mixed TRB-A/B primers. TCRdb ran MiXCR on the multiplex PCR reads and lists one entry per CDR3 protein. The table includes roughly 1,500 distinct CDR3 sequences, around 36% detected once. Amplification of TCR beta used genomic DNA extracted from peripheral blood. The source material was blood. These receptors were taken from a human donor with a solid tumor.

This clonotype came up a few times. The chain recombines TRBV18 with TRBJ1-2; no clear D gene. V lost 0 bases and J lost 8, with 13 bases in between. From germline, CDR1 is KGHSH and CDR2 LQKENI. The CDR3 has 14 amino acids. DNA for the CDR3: TGTGCCAGCTCACCACCGGTGGCAGCGCACGGCTACACCTTC. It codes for CASSPPVAAHGYTF.

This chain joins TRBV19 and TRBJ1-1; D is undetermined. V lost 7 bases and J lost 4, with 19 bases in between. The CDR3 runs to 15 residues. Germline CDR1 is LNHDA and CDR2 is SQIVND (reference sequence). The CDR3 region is CASTLAPGSVTEAFF. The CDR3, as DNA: TGTGCCAGTACATTGGCTCCGGGGTCGGTCACTGAAGCTTTCTTT.

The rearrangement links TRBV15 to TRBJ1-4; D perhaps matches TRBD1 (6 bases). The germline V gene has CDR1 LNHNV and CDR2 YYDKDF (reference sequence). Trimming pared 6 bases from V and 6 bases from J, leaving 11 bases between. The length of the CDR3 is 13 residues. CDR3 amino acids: CATRPRTDEKLFF. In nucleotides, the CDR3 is TGTGCCACCAGACCCCGGACAGATGAAAAACTGTTTTTT.

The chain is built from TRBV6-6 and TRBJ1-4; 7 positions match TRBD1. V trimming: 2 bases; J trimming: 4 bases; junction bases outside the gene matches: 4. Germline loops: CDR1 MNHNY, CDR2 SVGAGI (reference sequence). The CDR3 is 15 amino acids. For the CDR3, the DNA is TGTGCCAGCAGTTACGTGGGACAGCATAATGAAAAACTGTTTTTT. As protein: CASSYVGQHNEKLFF.

The CDR3 coding sequence is TGTGCCAGCACCCCACAGGAGAACACTGAAGCTTTCTTT. It translates to CASTPQENTEAFF. The chain combines TRBV6-1 with TRBJ1-1; a possible D gene is TRBD1 (5 bases). Trimming stripped 7 bases from V and 1 base from J, with 10 bases between. Germline CDR1 and CDR2: MNHNS and SASEGT. The CDR3 totals 13 residues.

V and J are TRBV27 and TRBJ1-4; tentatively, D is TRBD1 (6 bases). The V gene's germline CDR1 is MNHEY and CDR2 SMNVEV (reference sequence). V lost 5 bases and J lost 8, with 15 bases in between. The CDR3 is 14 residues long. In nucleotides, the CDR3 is TGTGCCAGCAGTGAGACAGGAATCCAGGAAAAACTGTTTTTT. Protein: CASSETGIQEKLFF.

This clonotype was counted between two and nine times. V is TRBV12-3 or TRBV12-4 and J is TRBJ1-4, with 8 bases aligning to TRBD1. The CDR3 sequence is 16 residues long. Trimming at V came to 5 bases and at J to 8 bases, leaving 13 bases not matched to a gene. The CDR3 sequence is CASSIGADRVGEKLFF. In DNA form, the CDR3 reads TGTGCCAGCAGTATCGGGGCGGACAGGGTTGGGGAAAAACTGTTTTTT.